The rows below give T cell receptor beta chains drawn from one sample of a study of OX40 agonist ivuxolimab in advanced cancers. Libraries were prepared by immunoSEQ multiplex PCR; TCRdb keeps only in-frame clonotypes and omits some of them. This sample has approximately 65,000 clones; around 87% occur once, and the top ten carry 0.38%. Material: CD4+ or CD8+ T cells sorted from blood, obtained in a trial of the OX40 agonist ivuxolimab. These receptors came from an adult with an advanced solid tumor such as melanoma, head and neck, liver or kidney cancer. CDR3s include the opening cysteine and the closing phenylalanine or tryptophan. D genes are given only for firm matches. The size of a clone is reported for some rows only, either as once, few or many, or as a class for expanded clones.

CDR3 DNA: TGTGCCAGCAGCTTAGGACAGTACAATGAGCAGTTCTTC
CDR3 protein: CASSLGQYNEQFF
D gene: NA
J gene: TRBJ2-1
clone size: NA
V gene: TRBV7-2

CDR3 DNA: TGTGCCAGCAGCTTAATTGGGGCCAGCTCTGGAAACACCATATATTTT
CDR3 protein: CASSLIGASSGNTIYF
D gene: NA
J gene: TRBJ1-3
clone size: once
V gene: TRBV7-3

CDR3 DNA: TGCGCCAGCAGCTTGGATCCAGACGGGAATGAGCAGTTCTTC
CDR3 protein: CASSLDPDGNEQFF
D gene: NA
J gene: TRBJ2-1
clone size: few
V gene: TRBV5-1

CDR3 DNA: TGTGCCAGCAGCTTGGATCGCCCGGGGGGAACCGGGGAGCTGTTTTTT
CDR3 protein: CASSLDRPGGTGELFF
D gene: TRBD2
J gene: TRBJ2-2
clone size: NA
V gene: TRBV5-6

CDR3 DNA: TGTGCCAGCATTAAGCGGGGGGTAGGCGAGACCCAGTACTTC
CDR3 protein: CASIKRGVGETQYF
D gene: TRBD2
J gene: TRBJ2-5
clone size: NA
V gene: TRBV2

CDR3 DNA: TGTGCTAGTGGTAGGGATGGGGGGGAGACCCAGTACTTC
CDR3 protein: CASGRDGGETQYF
D gene: NA
J gene: TRBJ2-5
clone size: NA
V gene: TRBV12-5

CDR3 DNA: TGCAGCGTTGCAGCGGCGGAGACCCAGTACTTC
CDR3 protein: CSVAAAETQYF
D gene: NA
J gene: TRBJ2-5
clone size: NA
V gene: TRBV29-1

CDR3 DNA: TGTGCCAGCAGCTTATTCTCTGGGTTGGACACCGGGGAGCTGTTTTTT
CDR3 protein: CASSLFSGLDTGELFF
D gene: NA
J gene: TRBJ2-2
clone size: once
V gene: TRBV7-9

CDR3 DNA: TGTGCCTGGGGGGCGGGGTACAATCAGCCCCAGCATTTT
CDR3 protein: CAWGAGYNQPQHF
D gene: NA
J gene: TRBJ1-5
clone size: NA
V gene: TRBV30

CDR3 DNA: TGTGCCAGCAGCTTAGACGGGTATTACGATGAGCAGTTCTTC
CDR3 protein: CASSLDGYYDEQFF
D gene: NA
J gene: TRBJ2-1
clone size: NA
V gene: TRBV7-3

CDR3 DNA: TGTGCCAGCTCACCCGGACTTGAAGCTTTCTTT
CDR3 protein: CASSPGLEAFF
D gene: NA
J gene: TRBJ1-1
clone size: few
V gene: TRBV18

CDR3 DNA: TGTGCCAGCTCACCTGGACGCATCGGAAACACCATATATTTT
CDR3 protein: CASSPGRIGNTIYF
D gene: NA
J gene: TRBJ1-3
clone size: NA
V gene: TRBV18

CDR3 DNA: TGCAGCGTTGAAGATGAGTCTCGGGGGGTCATTGAGCAGTTCTTC
CDR3 protein: CSVEDESRGVIEQFF
D gene: TRBD2
J gene: TRBJ2-1
clone size: NA
V gene: TRBV29-1

CDR3 DNA: TGTGCCAGCAGCTCCTCAGGCACGGTGACATCCTACGAGCAGTACTTC
CDR3 protein: CASSSSGTVTSYEQYF
D gene: NA
J gene: TRBJ2-7
clone size: few
V gene: TRBV5-8

CDR3 DNA: TGTGCCATCACTAAAGGGGGGGGCAGCATGAACACTGAAGCTTTCTTT
CDR3 protein: CAITKGGGSMNTEAFF
D gene: NA
J gene: TRBJ1-1
clone size: NA
V gene: TRBV10-3

CDR3 DNA: TGTGCCAGCAGCTTAGCCAGGGCCACAGATACGCAGTATTTT
CDR3 protein: CASSLARATDTQYF
D gene: NA
J gene: TRBJ2-3
clone size: NA
V gene: TRBV11-2

CDR3 DNA: TGTGCCAGCATGGGGACTCTGAACACTGAAGCTTTCTTT
CDR3 protein: CASMGTLNTEAFF
D gene: NA
J gene: TRBJ1-1
clone size: NA
V gene: TRBV2

CDR3 DNA: TGTGCCAGCTCACCCTCTAGCGGGGGGGCCTCGAATACGCAGTATTTT
CDR3 protein: CASSPSSGGASNTQYF
D gene: TRBD2
J gene: TRBJ2-3
clone size: NA
V gene: TRBV18

CDR3 DNA: TGTGCCAGCAGCTTTCCTGGACTAGCGGGGGGGAAAATAGACATTCAGTACTTC
CDR3 protein: CASSFPGLAGGKIDIQYF
D gene: TRBD2
J gene: TRBJ2-4
clone size: NA
V gene: TRBV7-2

CDR3 DNA: TGTGCCAGCAGCGAAGCCGGGACTAGCGGGGTTCGGGAGCTGTTTTTT
CDR3 protein: CASSEAGTSGVRELFF
D gene: TRBD2
J gene: TRBJ2-2
clone size: NA
V gene: TRBV6-1

CDR3 DNA: TGCGCCAGCAGTCCCCCGGGACCCCCCGGGGAGCTGTTTTTT
CDR3 protein: CASSPPGPPGELFF
D gene: NA
J gene: TRBJ2-2
clone size: NA
V gene: TRBV23-1

CDR3 DNA: TGTGCCTGGAGTGTACTGGGAGGAAGAATAACTCCGCGGGAGACCCAGTACTTC
CDR3 protein: CAWSVLGGRITPRETQYF
D gene: NA
J gene: TRBJ2-5
clone size: NA
V gene: TRBV30

CDR3 DNA: TGCGCCAGCATTGGGGGCAGGGACACAGATACGCAGTATTTT
CDR3 protein: CASIGGRDTDTQYF
D gene: NA
J gene: TRBJ2-3
clone size: NA
V gene: TRBV4-1

CDR3 DNA: TGTGCCACCAGCAGGTTCTCCGGAGGGGACAATGAGCAGTTCTTC
CDR3 protein: CATSRFSGGDNEQFF
D gene: NA
J gene: TRBJ2-1
clone size: NA
V gene: TRBV15

CDR3 DNA: TGCAGCGCCCAGGAAGGGTATGGAAACACCATATATTTT
CDR3 protein: CSAQEGYGNTIYF
D gene: NA
J gene: TRBJ1-3
clone size: NA
V gene: TRBV29-1

CDR3 DNA: TGTGCCAGCAGTGACGGGGGCCAGAACACTGAAGCTTTCTTT
CDR3 protein: CASSDGGQNTEAFF
D gene: NA
J gene: TRBJ1-1
clone size: NA
V gene: TRBV6-4

CDR3 DNA: TGCGCCAGCAAGGGAGGGGGACAGCCCCACAATGAGCAGTTCTTC
CDR3 protein: CASKGGGQPHNEQFF
D gene: NA
J gene: TRBJ2-1
clone size: once
V gene: TRBV5-1

CDR3 DNA: TGTGCCAGCAGCTCAAGGGCAGGTCCCCTTTACGAGCAGTACTTC
CDR3 protein: CASSSRAGPLYEQYF
D gene: NA
J gene: TRBJ2-7
clone size: NA
V gene: TRBV7-3

CDR3 DNA: TGTGCCATCAGTGGGCAGAACACCATATATTTT
CDR3 protein: CAISGQNTIYF
D gene: NA
J gene: TRBJ1-3
clone size: medium-sized
V gene: TRBV10-3

CDR3 DNA: TGTGCCAGCAGTTTTAGTAATTCACCCCTCCACTTT
CDR3 protein: CASSFSNSPLHF
D gene: NA
J gene: TRBJ1-6
clone size: NA
V gene: TRBV28

CDR3 DNA: TGTGCCAGCAGTTACTCCAAACTAGCGAATACGCAGTATTTT
CDR3 protein: CASSYSKLANTQYF
D gene: TRBD2
J gene: TRBJ2-3
clone size: NA
V gene: TRBV6-5

CDR3 DNA: TGTGCCAGCCCAGGGGGGACAGGGAGAAGTATAGCTAACTATGGCTACACCTTC
CDR3 protein: CASPGGTGRSIANYGYTF
D gene: TRBD1
J gene: TRBJ1-2
clone size: NA
V gene: TRBV25-1

CDR3 DNA: TGTGCCAGCAGTGAGGGCCCGCACACCGGGGAGCTGTTTTTT
CDR3 protein: CASSEGPHTGELFF
D gene: NA
J gene: TRBJ2-2
clone size: NA
V gene: TRBV2

CDR3 DNA: TGTGCCATCAGTGACGGGACAGGGGGCCCAAGCTCCTACGAGCAGTACTTC
CDR3 protein: CAISDGTGGPSSYEQYF
D gene: TRBD1
J gene: TRBJ2-7
clone size: NA
V gene: TRBV10-3